Given below is one T cell receptor (beta chain) in context. V was cut by 4 bases and J by 9 bases, with 13 bases left in between. There are 13 residues in the CDR3. In germline, CDR1 is SNHLY, CDR2 FYNNEI. Clones were sequenced by immunoSEQ multiplex PCR, and TCRdb holds only the in-frame ones, with some missing. The top ten hold roughly 6.4% of the sample, which has hundreds of thousands of clones, over 75% seen once. This sample is part of a study of control samples from healthy donors and cancer patients. The sample was PBMCs. The clonotype originates from a middle-aged man with head and neck cancer. The gene calls are TRBV2 and TRBJ2-1, with D possibly matching TRBD1 (5 bases). The CDR3, as DNA: TGTGCCAGCAGTGGGCAAGGGGCACGTGAGCAGTTCTTC. It yields the protein CASSGQGAREQFF.